Listed here is a single T cell receptor (beta chain). Antigen unknown. Using immunoSEQ multiplex PCR, the repertoire was profiled, and TCRdb retains in-frame clones only, with some absent. The profile shows 35,000 to 55,000 clones, roughly 93% of them singletons. V dropped 3 bases and J dropped 4 bases, with 4 bases sitting between them. CDR3 length: 12 amino acids. CDR1 SQVTM and CDR2 ANQGSEA come from the germline V gene. These data originate in a study of cytomegalovirus exposure and HLA in healthy donors. Study-wide points: In vitro testing confirmed a few CMV-associated chains as specific for CMV antigens. According to reports, the classifier identified cytomegalovirus status with high specificity and sensitivity. Rare sequences made up most TCRs, while some public TCRs were found in many donors.

The donors were part of the roughly 130-subject validation cohort, which stood apart from the approximately 670-subject first cohort. This chain joins TRBV29-1 and TRBJ2-6, with D uncertain. The TCR was taken from a woman younger than 35 in good health and CMV-seronegative. Sequencing was carried out using PBMCs. The CDR3 region is CSVEAGANVLTF. The CDR3 coding sequence is TGCAGCGTTGAGGCCGGGGCCAACGTCCTGACTTTC. Filled out from reference TRBV29-1 and TRBJ2-6, the complete variable domain reads SAVISQKPSRDICQRGTSLTIQCQVDSQVTMMFWYRQQPGQSLTLIATANQGSEATYESGFVIDKFPISRPNLTFSTLTVSNMSPEDSSIYLCSVEAGANVLTFGAGSRLTVL.